These T cell receptor beta chains were read from a single sample in a study of cytomegalovirus exposure and HLA in healthy donors. Only in-frame clones appear in the TCRdb table, and some are missing; sequencing was by immunoSEQ multiplex PCR. The table shows around 130,000 clones, with about 82% occurring only once. Sequenced sample: PBMCs. These receptors came from a boy younger than 18 in good health and CMV-seronegative. CDR3s include the opening cysteine and the closing phenylalanine or tryptophan. D genes are given only for firm matches. Clone size is not always given. Where it is, it says once, few, many or a class for expanded clones.

DNA	CDR3	J	D	V	size
TGTGCCAGCAGCCAAGAGAGCTCTGGAAACACCATATATTTT	CASSQESSGNTIYF	TRBJ1-3	-	TRBV4-2	-
TGTGCCTGGAGTGTCTGGGAGAAGAACACTGAAGCTTTCTTT	CAWSVWEKNTEAFF	TRBJ1-1	-	TRBV30	-
TGTGCCAGCAGCGTAGGCTGGGGGCGAACTGAAGCTTTCTTT	CASSVGWGRTEAFF	TRBJ1-1	-	TRBV9	-
TGTGCCAGCAGCTTAGGTCAACAGGGGGGCGCCTATGGCTACACCTTC	CASSLGQQGGAYGYTF	TRBJ1-2	TRBD1	TRBV7-9	-
TGTGCCAGCAGCTCAGGGACACGGCCGGGCTATGGAGAGCAGTACTTC	CASSSGTRPGYGEQYF	TRBJ2-7	-	TRBV7-6	-
TGTGCCAGCAGCTTGGCAGGGCCCCATCAGCCCCAGCATTTT	CASSLAGPHQPQHF	TRBJ1-5	-	TRBV5-6	few
TGTGCCAGTAGTTCACAGGGCTTACTCAACTATGGCTACACCTTC	CASSSQGLLNYGYTF	TRBJ1-2	-	TRBV19	-
TGTGCCAGCAGCTCGCCGGGGCCAGCGGGGCCCTACGAGCAGTACTTC	CASSSPGPAGPYEQYF	TRBJ2-7	TRBD2	TRBV5-4	-
TGTGCCAGCAGCTTACAAACTAGCGGATACACAGATACGCAGTATTTT	CASSLQTSGYTDTQYF	TRBJ2-3	TRBD2	TRBV7-2	-
TGTGCCAGCAGTGCCCGGACTAGCACAGATACGCAGTATTTT	CASSARTSTDTQYF	TRBJ2-3	-	TRBV2	-